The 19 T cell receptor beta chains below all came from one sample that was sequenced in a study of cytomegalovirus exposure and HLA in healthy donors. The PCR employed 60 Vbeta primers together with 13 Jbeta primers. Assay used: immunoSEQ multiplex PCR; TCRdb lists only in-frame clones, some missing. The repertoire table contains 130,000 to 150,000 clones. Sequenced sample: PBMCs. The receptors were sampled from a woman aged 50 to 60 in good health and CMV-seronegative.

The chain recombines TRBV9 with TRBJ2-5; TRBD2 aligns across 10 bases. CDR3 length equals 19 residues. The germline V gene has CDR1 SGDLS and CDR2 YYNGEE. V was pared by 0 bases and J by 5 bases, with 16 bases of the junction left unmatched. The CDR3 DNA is TGTGCCAGCAGCGTAGAAAGTGGCAGCGGGGGGGGCTCCTTTGAGACCCAGTACTTC. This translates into CASSVESGSGGGSFETQYF. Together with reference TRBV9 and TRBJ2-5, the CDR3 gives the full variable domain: DSGVTQTPKHLITATGQRVTLRCSPRSGDLSVYWYQQSLDQGLQFLIQYYNGEERAKGNILERFSAQQFPDLHSELNLSSLELGDSALYFCASSVESGSGGGSFETQYFGPGTRLLVL.

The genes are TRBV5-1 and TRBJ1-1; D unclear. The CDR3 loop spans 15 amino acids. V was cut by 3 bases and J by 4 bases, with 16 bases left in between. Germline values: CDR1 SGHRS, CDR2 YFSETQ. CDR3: CASSYAAGSITEAFF. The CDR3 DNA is TGCGCCAGCAGCTATGCGGCCGGGAGCATCACTGAAGCTTTCTTT.

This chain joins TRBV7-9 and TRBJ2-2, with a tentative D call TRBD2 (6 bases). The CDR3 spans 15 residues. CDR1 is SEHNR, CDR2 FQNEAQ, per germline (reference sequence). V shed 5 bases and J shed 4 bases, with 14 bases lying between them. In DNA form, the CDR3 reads TGTGCCAGCAGCGGTCGACTAGGGAGCACCGGGGAGCTGTTTTTT. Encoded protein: CASSGRLGSTGELFF.

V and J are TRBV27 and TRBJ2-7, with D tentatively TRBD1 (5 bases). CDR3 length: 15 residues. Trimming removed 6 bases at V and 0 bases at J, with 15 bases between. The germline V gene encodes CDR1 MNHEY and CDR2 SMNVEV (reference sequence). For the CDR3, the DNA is TGTGCCAGCAGCGTCCAGGGTCGGAGCTCCTACGAGCAGTACTTC. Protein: CASSVQGRSSYEQYF.

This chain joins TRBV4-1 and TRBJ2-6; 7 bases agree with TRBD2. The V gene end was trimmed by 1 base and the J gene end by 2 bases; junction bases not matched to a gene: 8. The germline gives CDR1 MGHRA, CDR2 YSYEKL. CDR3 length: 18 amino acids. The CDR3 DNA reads TGCGCCAGCAGCCAAGGATTGCGCGGGAGCACTGGGGCCAACGTCCTGACTTTC. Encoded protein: CASSQGLRGSTGANVLTF.

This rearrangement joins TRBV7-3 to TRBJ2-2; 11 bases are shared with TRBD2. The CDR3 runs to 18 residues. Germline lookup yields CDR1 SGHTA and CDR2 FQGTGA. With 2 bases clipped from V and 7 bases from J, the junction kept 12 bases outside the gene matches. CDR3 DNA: TGTGCCAGCAGCTTATTCCCCGCTAGCGGGAGGTCAGGCGGGGAGCTGTTTTTT. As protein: CASSLFPASGRSGGELFF.

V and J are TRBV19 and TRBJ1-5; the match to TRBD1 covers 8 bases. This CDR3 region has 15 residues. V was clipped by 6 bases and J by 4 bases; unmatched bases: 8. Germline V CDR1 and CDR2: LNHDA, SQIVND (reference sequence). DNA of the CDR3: TGTGCCAGTAGCACAACCTGGACAGGGAATCAGCCCCAGCATTTT. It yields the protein CASSTTWTGNQPQHF. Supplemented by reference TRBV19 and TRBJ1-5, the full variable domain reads DGGITQSPKYLFRKEGQNVTLSCEQNLNHDAMYWYRQDPGQGLRLIYYSQIVNDFQKGDIAEGYSVSREKKESFPLTVTSAQKNPTAFYLCASSTTWTGNQPQHFGDGTRLSIL.

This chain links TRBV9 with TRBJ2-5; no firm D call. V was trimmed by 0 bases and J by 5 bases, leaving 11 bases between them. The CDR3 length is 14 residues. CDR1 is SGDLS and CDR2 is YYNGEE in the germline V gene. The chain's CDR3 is CASSVDMTGETQYF. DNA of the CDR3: TGTGCCAGCAGCGTAGACATGACGGGTGAGACCCAGTACTTC.

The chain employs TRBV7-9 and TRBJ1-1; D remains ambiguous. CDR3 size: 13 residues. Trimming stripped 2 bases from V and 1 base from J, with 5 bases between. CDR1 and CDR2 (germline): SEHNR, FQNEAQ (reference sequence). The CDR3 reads CASSLTPNTEAFF. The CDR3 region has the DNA TGTGCCAGCAGCTTAACACCGAACACTGAAGCTTTCTTT.

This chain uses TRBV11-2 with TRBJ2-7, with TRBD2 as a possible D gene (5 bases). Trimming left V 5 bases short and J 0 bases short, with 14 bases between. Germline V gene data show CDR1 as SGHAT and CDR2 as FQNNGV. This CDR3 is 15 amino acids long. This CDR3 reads CASSPGRWGSYEQYF. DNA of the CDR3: TGTGCCAGCAGCCCTGGGAGATGGGGCTCCTACGAGCAGTACTTC.

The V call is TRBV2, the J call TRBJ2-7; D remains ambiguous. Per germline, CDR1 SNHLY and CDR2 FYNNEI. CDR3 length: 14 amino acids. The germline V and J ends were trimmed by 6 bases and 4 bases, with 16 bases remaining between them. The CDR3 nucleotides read TGTGCCAGCAGCTCCGTCAGTTCGGGTTACGAGCAGTACTTC. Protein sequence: CASSSVSSGYEQYF. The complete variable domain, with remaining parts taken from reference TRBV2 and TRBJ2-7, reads EPEVTQTPSHQVTQMGQEVILRCVPISNHLYFYWYRQILGQKVEFLVSFYNNEISEKSEIFDDQFSVERPDGSNFTLKIRSTKLEDSAMYFCASSSVSSGYEQYFGPGTRLTVT.

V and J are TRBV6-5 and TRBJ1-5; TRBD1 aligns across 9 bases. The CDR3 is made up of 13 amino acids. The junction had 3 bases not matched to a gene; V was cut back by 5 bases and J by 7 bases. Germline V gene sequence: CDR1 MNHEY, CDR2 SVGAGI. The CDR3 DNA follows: TGTGCCAGCAGTAGGACAGGGGTGCAGCCCCAGCATTTT. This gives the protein CASSRTGVQPQHF.

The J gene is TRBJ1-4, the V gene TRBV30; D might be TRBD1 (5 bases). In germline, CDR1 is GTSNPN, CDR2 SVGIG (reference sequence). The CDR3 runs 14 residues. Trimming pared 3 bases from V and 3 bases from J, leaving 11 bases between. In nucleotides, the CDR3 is TGTGCCTGGAGCGCCGGGACTTCTAATGAAAAACTGTTTTTT. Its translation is CAWSAGTSNEKLFF. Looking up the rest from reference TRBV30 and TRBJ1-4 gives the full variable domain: SQTIHQWPATLVQPVGSPLSLECTVEGTSNPNLYWYRQAAGRGLQLLFYSVGIGQISSEVPQNLSASRPQDRQFILSSKKLLLSDSGFYLCAWSAGTSNEKLFFGSGTQLSVL.

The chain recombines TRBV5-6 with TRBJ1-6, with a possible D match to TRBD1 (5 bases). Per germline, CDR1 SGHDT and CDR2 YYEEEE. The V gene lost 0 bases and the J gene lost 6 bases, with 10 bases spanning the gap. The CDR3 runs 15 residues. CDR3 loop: CASSLVRGTNSPLHF. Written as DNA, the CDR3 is TGTGCCAGCAGCTTGGTCCGCGGGACTAATTCACCCCTCCACTTT.

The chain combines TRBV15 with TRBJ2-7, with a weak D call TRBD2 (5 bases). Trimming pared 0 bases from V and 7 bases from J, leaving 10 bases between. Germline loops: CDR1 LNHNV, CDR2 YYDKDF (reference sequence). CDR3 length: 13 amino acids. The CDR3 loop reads CATSREWTGEQYF. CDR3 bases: TGTGCCACCAGCAGAGAGTGGACTGGGGAGCAGTACTTC.

DNA for the CDR3: TGTGCCAGCAGCCCACCCCTAGGCTTGCTTAACTATGGCTACACCTTC. Translating gives CASSPPLGLLNYGYTF. This chain joins TRBV11-2 and TRBJ1-2; unclear D gene. Trimming removed 5 bases from V and 1 base from J, with 17 bases in between. The CDR3 spans 16 residues. Germline-derived CDR1 and CDR2 are SGHAT and FQNNGV.

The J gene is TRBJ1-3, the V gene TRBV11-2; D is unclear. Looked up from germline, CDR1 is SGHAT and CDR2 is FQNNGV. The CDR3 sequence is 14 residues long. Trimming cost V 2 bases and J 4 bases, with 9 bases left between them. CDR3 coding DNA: TGTGCCAGCAGCTTACCTATATACGGAAACACCATATATTTT. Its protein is CASSLPIYGNTIYF.

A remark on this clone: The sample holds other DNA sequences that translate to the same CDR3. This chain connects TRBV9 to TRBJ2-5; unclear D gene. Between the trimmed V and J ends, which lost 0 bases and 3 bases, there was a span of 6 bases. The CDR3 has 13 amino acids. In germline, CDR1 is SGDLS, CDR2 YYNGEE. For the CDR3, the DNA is TGTGCCAGCAGCGTAGGAGGAGAAGAGACCCAGTACTTC. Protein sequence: CASSVGGEETQYF. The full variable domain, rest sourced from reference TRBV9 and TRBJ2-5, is DSGVTQTPKHLITATGQRVTLRCSPRSGDLSVYWYQQSLDQGLQFLIQYYNGEERAKGNILERFSAQQFPDLHSELNLSSLELGDSALYFCASSVGGEETQYFGPGTRLLVL.

CDR3 protein: CASRGQGYEQYF. DNA of the CDR3: TGTGCCAGCAGGGGACAGGGCTACGAGCAGTACTTC. The chain carries TRBV28 and TRBJ2-7; the match to TRBD1 covers 9 bases. The V gene's germline CDR1 is MDHEN and CDR2 SYDVKM. CDR3 length: 12 amino acids. J was trimmed by 3 bases and V by 6 bases; bases with no gene match: 0. The entire variable domain, with the rest obtained from reference TRBV28 and TRBJ2-7, is as follows: DVKVTQSSRYLVKRTGEKVFLECVQDMDHENMFWYRQDPGLGLRLIYFSYDVKMKEKGDIPEGYSVSREKKERFSLILESASTNQTSMYLCASRGQGYEQYFGPGTRLTVT.